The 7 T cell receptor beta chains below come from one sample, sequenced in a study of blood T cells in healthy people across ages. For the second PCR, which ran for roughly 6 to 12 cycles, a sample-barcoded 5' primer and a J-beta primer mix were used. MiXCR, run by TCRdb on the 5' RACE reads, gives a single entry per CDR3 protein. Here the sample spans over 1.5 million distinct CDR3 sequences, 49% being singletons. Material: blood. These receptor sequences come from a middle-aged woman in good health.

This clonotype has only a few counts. DNA for the CDR3: TGCAGTGCGGCACAGCGACAGGGCCAAGAGACCCAGTACTTC. This gives the protein CSAAQRQGQETQYF. The chain joins TRBV20-1 to TRBJ2-5; 7 bases agree with TRBD1. Unmatched junction bases numbered 8, after V lost 6 bases and J lost 1 base. CDR1 is DFQATT and CDR2 is SNEGSKA in the germline V gene (reference sequence). CDR3 length: 14 residues.

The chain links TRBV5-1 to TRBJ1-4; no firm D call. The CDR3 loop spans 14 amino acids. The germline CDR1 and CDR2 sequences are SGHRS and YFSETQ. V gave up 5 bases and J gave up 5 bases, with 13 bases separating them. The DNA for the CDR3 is TGCGCCAGCAGAAATCGGGCGTCGAATGAAAAACTGTTTTTT. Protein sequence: CASRNRASNEKLFF. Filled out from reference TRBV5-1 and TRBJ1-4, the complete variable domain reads KAGVTQTPRYLIKTRGQQVTLSCSPISGHRSVSWYQQTPGQGLQFLFEYFSETQRNKGNFPGRFSGRQFSNSRSEMNVSTLELGDSALYLCASRNRASNEKLFFGSGTQLSVL.

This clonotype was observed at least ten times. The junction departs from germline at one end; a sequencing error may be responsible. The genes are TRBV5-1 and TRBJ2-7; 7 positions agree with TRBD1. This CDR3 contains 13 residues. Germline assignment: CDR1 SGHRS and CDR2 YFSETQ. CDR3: CASSLDRDYEQYF. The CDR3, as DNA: TGTGCCAGCAGCTTAGACAGGGACTACGAGCAGTACTTC.

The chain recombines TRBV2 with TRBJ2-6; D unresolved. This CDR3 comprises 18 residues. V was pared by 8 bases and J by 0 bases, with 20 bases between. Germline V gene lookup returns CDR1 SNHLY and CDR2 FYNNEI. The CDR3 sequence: CASRETIDPTSGANVLTF. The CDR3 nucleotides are TGTGCCAGCCGCGAAACTATCGACCCAACCTCTGGGGCCAACGTCCTGACTTTC.

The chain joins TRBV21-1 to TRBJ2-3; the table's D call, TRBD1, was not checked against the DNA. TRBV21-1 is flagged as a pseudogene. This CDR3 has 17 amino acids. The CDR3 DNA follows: TGTGCCAGCAGCAAAGTATTGGGGGGGACTTGCGCAGATACGCAGTATTTT. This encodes CASSKVLGGTCADTQYF.

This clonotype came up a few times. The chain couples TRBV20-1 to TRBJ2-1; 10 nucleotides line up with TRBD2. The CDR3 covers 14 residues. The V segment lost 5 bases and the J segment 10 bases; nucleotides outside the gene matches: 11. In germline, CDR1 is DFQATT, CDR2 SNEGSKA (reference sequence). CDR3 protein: CSAPSGGQQWEQFF. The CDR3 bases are TGCAGTGCTCCTAGCGGGGGACAACAATGGGAGCAGTTCTTC.

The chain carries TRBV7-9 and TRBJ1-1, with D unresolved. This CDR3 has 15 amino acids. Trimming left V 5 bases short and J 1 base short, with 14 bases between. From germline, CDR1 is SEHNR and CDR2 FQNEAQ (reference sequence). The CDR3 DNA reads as TGTGCCAGCAGCCCCGCAAACCCACCGAACACTGAAGCTTTCTTT. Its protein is CASSPANPPNTEAFF. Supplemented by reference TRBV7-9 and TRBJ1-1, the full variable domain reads DTGVSQNPRHKITKRGQNVTFRCDPISEHNRLYWYRQTLGQGPEFLTYFQNEAQLEKSRLLSDRFSAERPKGSFSTLEIQRTEQGDSAMYLCASSPANPPNTEAFFGQGTRLTVV.